This T cell receptor (beta chain) was captured in a study of radiotherapy plus CTLA-4 blockade in lung cancer. Germline V gene sequence: CDR1 MGHRA, CDR2 YSYEKL. This CDR3 has 15 residues. The V end lost 2 bases, the J end lost 2 bases, and 11 bases lay between the germline ends. Here immunoSEQ multiplex PCR was the method, and the copy in TCRdb shows in-frame clones only, minus some. The data show tens of thousands of clones, 65% to 75% seen once. Here the sequenced sample was peripheral blood, taken from a patient treated with radiotherapy plus ipilimumab. The receptor comes from a human donor with non-small cell lung cancer who had stable disease on radiotherapy plus ipilimumab. The chain links TRBV4-1 to TRBJ2-3, with D unclear. CDR3 region: CASSQIARNTDTQYF. CDR3 sequence (DNA): TGCGCCAGCAGCCAAATCGCACGGAACACAGATACGCAGTATTTT.